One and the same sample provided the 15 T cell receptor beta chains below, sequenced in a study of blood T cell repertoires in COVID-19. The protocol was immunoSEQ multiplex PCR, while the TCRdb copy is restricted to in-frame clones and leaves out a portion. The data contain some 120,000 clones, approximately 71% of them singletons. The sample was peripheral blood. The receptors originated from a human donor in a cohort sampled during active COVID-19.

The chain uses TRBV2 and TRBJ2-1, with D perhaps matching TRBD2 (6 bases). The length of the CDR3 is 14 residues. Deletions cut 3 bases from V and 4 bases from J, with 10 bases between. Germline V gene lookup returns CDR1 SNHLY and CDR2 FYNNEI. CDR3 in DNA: TGTGCCAGCAGTGATCTAGCGTTATACAATGAGCAGTTCTTC. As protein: CASSDLALYNEQFF.

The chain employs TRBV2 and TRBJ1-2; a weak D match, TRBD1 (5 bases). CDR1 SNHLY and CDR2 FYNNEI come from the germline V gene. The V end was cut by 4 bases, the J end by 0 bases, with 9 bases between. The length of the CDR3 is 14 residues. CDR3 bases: TGTGCCAGCAGTGCGTCGGGGGCTAACTATGGCTACACCTTC. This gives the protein CASSASGANYGYTF.

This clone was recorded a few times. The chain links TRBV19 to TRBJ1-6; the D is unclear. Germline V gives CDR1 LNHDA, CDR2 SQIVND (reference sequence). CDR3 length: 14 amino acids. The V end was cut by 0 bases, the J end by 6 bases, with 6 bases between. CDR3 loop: CASSIEGINSPLHF. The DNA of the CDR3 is TGTGCCAGTAGTATAGAGGGCATTAATTCACCCCTCCACTTT.

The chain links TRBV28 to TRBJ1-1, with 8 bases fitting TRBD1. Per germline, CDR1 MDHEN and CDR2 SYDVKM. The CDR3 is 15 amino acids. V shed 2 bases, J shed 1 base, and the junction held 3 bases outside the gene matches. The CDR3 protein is CASSLGGTGNTEAFF. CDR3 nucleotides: TGTGCCAGCAGTTTAGGGGGGACAGGGAACACTGAAGCTTTCTTT.

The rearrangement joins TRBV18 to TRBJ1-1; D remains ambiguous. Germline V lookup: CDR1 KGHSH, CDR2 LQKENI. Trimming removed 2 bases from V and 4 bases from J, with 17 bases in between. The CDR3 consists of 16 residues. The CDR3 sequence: CASSPESSLDTTEAFF. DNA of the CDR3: TGTGCCAGCTCACCAGAGTCGTCACTTGATACCACTGAAGCTTTCTTT.

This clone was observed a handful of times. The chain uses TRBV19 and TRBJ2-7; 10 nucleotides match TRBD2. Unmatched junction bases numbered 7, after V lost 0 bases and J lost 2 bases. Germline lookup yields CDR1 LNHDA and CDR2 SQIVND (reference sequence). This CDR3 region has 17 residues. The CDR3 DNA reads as TGTGCCAGTAGTATAGATCTCACTAGCGGGGCAGCCTACGAGCAGTACTTC. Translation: CASSIDLTSGAAYEQYF.

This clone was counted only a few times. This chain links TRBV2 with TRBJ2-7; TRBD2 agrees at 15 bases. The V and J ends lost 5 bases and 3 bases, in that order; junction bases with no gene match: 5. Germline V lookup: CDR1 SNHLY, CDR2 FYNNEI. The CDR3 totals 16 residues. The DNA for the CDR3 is TGTGCCAGCAGTATAGGGACTAGCGGGAGGTACTACGAGCAGTACTTC. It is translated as CASSIGTSGRYYEQYF.

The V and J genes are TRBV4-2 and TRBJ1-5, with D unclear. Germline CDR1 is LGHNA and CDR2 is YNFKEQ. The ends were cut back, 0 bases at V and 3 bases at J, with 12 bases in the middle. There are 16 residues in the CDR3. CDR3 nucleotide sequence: TGTGCCAGCAGCCAAGATCCGGAGGGATACAATCAGCCCCAGCATTTT. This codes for CASSQDPEGYNQPQHF.

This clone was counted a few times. The CDR3 sequence: CASSLLWGVTEAFF. DNA for the CDR3: TGTGCCAGCAGTTTACTATGGGGCGTGACTGAAGCTTTCTTT. The rearrangement links TRBV27 to TRBJ1-1; perhaps TRBD1 as D (5 bases). Per germline, CDR1 MNHEY and CDR2 SMNVEV (reference sequence). Deletions cut 2 bases from V and 5 bases from J, with 12 bases between. CDR3 length: 14 residues.

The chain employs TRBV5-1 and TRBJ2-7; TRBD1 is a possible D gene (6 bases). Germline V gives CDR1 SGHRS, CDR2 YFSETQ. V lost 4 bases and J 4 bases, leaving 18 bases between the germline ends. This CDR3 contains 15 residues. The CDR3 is CASSLTGFNSYEQYF. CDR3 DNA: TGCGCCAGCAGCCTCACAGGGTTCAACTCATACGAGCAGTACTTC.

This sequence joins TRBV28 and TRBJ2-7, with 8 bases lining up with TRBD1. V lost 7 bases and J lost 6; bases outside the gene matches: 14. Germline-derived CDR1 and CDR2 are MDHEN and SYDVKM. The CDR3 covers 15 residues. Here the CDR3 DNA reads TGTGCCAGCACCGAGGGACTTACAGGGGGGTTCGAGCAGTACTTC. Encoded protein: CASTEGLTGGFEQYF.

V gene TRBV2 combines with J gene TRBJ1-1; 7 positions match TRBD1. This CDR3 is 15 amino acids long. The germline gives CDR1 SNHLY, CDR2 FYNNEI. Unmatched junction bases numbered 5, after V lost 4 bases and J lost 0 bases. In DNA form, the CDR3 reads TGTGCCAGCAGTGGTGACAGGGTTATGAACACTGAAGCTTTCTTT. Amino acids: CASSGDRVMNTEAFF.

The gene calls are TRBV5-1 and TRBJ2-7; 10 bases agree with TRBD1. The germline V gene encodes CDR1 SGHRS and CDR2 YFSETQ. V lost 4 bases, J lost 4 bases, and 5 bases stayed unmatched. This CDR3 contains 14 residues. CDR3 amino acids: CASSPGTGVYEQYF. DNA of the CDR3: TGCGCCAGCAGCCCCGGGACAGGGGTTTACGAGCAGTACTTC.

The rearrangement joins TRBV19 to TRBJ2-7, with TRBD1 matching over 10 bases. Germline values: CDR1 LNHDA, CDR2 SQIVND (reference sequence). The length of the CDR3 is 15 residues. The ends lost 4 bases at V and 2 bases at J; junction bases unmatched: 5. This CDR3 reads CASSKPGTGAYEQYF. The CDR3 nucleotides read TGTGCCAGTAGTAAACCCGGGACAGGGGCCTACGAGCAGTACTTC. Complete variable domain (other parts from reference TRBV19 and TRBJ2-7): DGGITQSPKYLFRKEGQNVTLSCEQNLNHDAMYWYRQDPGQGLRLIYYSQIVNDFQKGDIAEGYSVSREKKESFPLTVTSAQKNPTAFYLCASSKPGTGAYEQYFGPGTRLTVT.

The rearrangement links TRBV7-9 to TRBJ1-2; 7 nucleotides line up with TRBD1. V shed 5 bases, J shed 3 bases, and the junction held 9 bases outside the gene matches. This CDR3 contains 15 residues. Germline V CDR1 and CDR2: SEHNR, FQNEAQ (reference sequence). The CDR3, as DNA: TGTGCCAGCAGCCCCCGGAACAGGGGTTACTATGGCTACACCTTC. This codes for CASSPRNRGYYGYTF.